Sequencing of this T cell receptor beta chain was carried out in a study of T cell repertoires in cytomegalovirus infection. Overall study context: Both CMV infection and a matching HLA type were indicated by public TCR beta signatures. General study points: Ex vivo, HLA-C-restricted CMV-specific TCR beta clonotypes prevailed over the rest of the response. Cumulative public TCR beta family frequency identified CMV carriers with the relevant HLA.

TCRdb reprocessed the reads with MiXCR, giving one entry per CDR3 protein. Of under 850,000 distinct CDR3 sequences detected, roughly a third appear once; the ten largest clones hold 2.8%. This clonotype was counted a few times. Its antigen is currently unknown. The sequence was obtained from a human donor in good health (CMV status not recorded). Some clones in this sample may be carry-over from other donors' samples. Sequencing was carried out using PBMCs.

The CDR3 loop is CASSLYRSAGTEAFF. As DNA, the CDR3 is TGTGCCAGCAGTTTGTACAGGAGCGCGGGGACTGAAGCTTTCTTT. The chain is built from TRBV12-3 or TRBV12-4 and TRBJ1-1; tentatively, D is TRBD1 (5 bases). With 3 bases removed from V and 5 bases from J, the gap between germline ends came to 16 bases. This CDR3 comprises 15 residues.